The 7 T cell receptor beta chains below come from one sample, sequenced in a study of T cell repertoires in ileal Crohn's disease. Some clones are missing from TCRdb's copy, which holds only in-frame ones; the method was immunoSEQ multiplex PCR. The sample holds over 25,000 clones, about 80% seen once. Input material: ileal tissue. The origin of the receptors is an adult with Crohn's disease.

The J gene is TRBJ1-1, the V gene TRBV2; 9 bases are shared with TRBD1. After removal of 4 bases from V and 5 bases from J, the junction contained 2 bases not matched to a gene. The CDR3 runs to 13 residues. Germline CDR1 reads SNHLY; CDR2 reads FYNNEI. The CDR3 loop is CASSGDRGTEAFF. Here the CDR3 DNA reads TGTGCCAGCAGTGGCGACAGGGGGACTGAAGCTTTCTTT.

CDR3 nucleotides: TGTGCCAGCAGCTTACCCGGGGGGTCCTACGAGCAGTACTTC. The encoded protein is CASSLPGGSYEQYF. The J gene is TRBJ2-7, the V gene TRBV7-8; TRBD2 agrees at 7 bases. The CDR3 consists of 14 residues. The V gene's germline CDR1 is SGHVS and CDR2 FQNEAQ. With 2 bases clipped from V and 1 base from J, the junction kept 2 bases outside the gene matches.

The CDR3 sequence: CASRTAYTGELFF. CDR3 in DNA: TGTGCCAGCAGGACAGCGTACACCGGGGAGCTGTTTTTT. The chain has TRBV11-2 and TRBJ2-2; perhaps TRBD1 as D (5 bases). The germline V gene has CDR1 SGHAT and CDR2 FQNNGV. This CDR3 has 13 amino acids. Trimming shortened V by 6 bases and J by 3 bases, and 8 bases separated the two germline ends.

The J gene is TRBJ1-5, the V gene TRBV30; perhaps TRBD1 as D (5 bases). The CDR3 consists of 15 residues. Looked up from germline, CDR1 is GTSNPN and CDR2 is SVGIG (reference sequence). Trimming removed 2 bases from V and 2 bases from J, with 13 bases in between. CDR3 DNA: TGTGCCTGGAGTCCCCGGGGGTTAGGCAATCAGCCCCAGCATTTT. It yields the protein CAWSPRGLGNQPQHF.

In its sample, this clone was seen once. Here the CDR3 reads CASSFQTSGGSYEQYF. The CDR3 DNA is TGTGCCAGCAGCTTTCAGACGTCAGGGGGCTCCTACGAGCAGTACTTC. V and J are TRBV7-9 and TRBJ2-7; 7 nucleotides align to TRBD1. Germline values: CDR1 SEHNR, CDR2 FQNEAQ (reference sequence). CDR3 length: 16 amino acids. Trimming cost V 3 bases and J 0 bases; bases outside gene matches: 8. The full variable domain, in which reference TRBV7-9 and TRBJ2-7 provide the parts outside the CDR3, is DTGVSQNPRHKITKRGQNVTFRCDPISEHNRLYWYRQTLGQGPEFLTYFQNEAQLEKSRLLSDRFSAERPKGSFSTLEIQRTEQGDSAMYLCASSFQTSGGSYEQYFGPGTRLTVT.

This chain joins TRBV15 and TRBJ2-1; TRBD1 matches 8 bases. This CDR3 region has 17 residues. Per germline, CDR1 LNHNV and CDR2 YYDKDF (reference sequence). V was pared by 1 base and J by 1 base, with 6 bases of the junction left unmatched. The CDR3, as DNA: TGTGCCACCAGCAGAGCTGGGACAGGATTATCCTACAATGAGCAGTTCTTC. Translation gives CATSRAGTGLSYNEQFF.

The CDR3 nucleotides are TGTGCCAGCAGCTTCGACGACAGGGCGAGAACCGGGGAGCTGTTTTTT. Residues: CASSFDDRARTGELFF. This rearrangement joins TRBV7-2 to TRBJ2-2; TRBD1 aligns across 7 bases. V lost 3 bases and J lost 5; bases outside the gene matches: 9. Germline V lookup: CDR1 SGHTA, CDR2 FQGNSA. CDR3 size: 16 residues.